This T cell receptor beta chain was obtained from a study of response to subunit inactivated influenza vaccine. Study findings and constraints: Authors suggested seasonal influenza vaccinations each recruit few new T cells.

Of note for this clonotype: Its antigen is undetermined.

TCRdb re-derived calls from the RT-PCR reads in MiXCR, one entry per CDR3 protein. In the table there are about 480,000 distinct CDR3 sequences, about an eighth of which are singletons. This CDR3 is built from 16 residues. Trimming took 5 bases from V and 4 from J; bases not matched to a gene: 11. Germline assignment: CDR1 SGHAT and CDR2 FQDESV (reference sequence). The J gene is TRBJ2-3, the V gene TRBV11-1; 8 bases align to TRBD2. The TCR was taken from a man aged 50-59 years who received an inactivated influenza vaccine. The input for sequencing was PBMCs from blood, taken 45 days after vaccination. Here the CDR3 DNA reads TGTGCCAGCAGCGCTCGCGGGGGGTCGTACTCAGATACGCAGTATTTT. Its translation is CASSARGGSYSDTQYF. Looking up the rest from reference TRBV11-1 and TRBJ2-3 gives the full variable domain: EAEVAQSPRYKITEKSQAVAFWCDPISGHATLYWYRQILGQGPELLVQFQDESVVDDSQLPKDRFSAERLKGVDSTLKIQPAELGDSAMYLCASSARGGSYSDTQYFGPGTRLTVL.